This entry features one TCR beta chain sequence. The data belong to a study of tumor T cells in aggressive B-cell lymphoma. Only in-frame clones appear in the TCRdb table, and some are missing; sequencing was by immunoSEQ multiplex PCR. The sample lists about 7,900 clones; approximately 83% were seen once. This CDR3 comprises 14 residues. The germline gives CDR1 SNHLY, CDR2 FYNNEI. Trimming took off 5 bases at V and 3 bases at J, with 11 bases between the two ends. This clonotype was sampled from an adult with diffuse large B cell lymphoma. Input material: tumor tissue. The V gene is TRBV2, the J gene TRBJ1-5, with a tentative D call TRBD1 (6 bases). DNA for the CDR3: TGTGCCAGCAGTATTACAGGGAACAATCAGCCCCAGCATTTT. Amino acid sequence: CASSITGNNQPQHF.